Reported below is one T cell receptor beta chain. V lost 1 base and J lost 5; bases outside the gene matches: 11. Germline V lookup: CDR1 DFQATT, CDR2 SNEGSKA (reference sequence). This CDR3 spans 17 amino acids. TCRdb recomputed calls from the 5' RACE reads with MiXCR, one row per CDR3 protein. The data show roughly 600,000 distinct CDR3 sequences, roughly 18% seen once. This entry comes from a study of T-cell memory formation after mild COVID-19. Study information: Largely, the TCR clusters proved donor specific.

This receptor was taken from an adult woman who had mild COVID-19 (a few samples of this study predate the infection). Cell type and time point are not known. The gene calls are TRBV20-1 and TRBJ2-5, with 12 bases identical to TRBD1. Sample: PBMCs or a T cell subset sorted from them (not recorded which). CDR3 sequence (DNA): TGCAGTGCTAGAGGTCCCGGGACAGGGGGCGTTTTGGAGACCCAGTACTTC. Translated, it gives CSARGPGTGGVLETQYF.